This T cell receptor (beta chain) is from a study of response to subunit inactivated influenza vaccine. Overall study findings and caveats: The authors suggested that few new T cells are recruited per seasonal influenza vaccination.

This CDR3 is built from 16 residues. CDR1 LGHNA and CDR2 YNFKEQ come from the germline V gene. Between the trimmed V and J ends, which lost 4 bases and 5 bases, there was a span of 18 bases. This clonotype was observed a handful of times. The antigen remains unidentified. Each CDR3 protein is one row after TCRdb ran MiXCR on the RT-PCR reads. The sample contains 550,000 to 800,000 distinct CDR3 sequences, approximately 14% of which appear only once. The sample in question was PBMCs from blood, obtained about 13 days after vaccination. The V and J genes are TRBV4-2 and TRBJ2-1, with D possibly TRBD2 on 5 matching bases. This TCR was sampled from a man in his fifties or sixties who received an inactivated influenza vaccine. The CDR3 DNA follows: TGTGCCAGCAGCCCCGCTAGCCCCCGTAGGGACAATGAGCAGTTCTTC. It yields the protein CASSPASPRRDNEQFF.